This T cell receptor (beta chain) is drawn from a study of beta chain features in type 1 diabetes. Study outcomes and limitations: Patients with Type 1 diabetes showed moderately but significantly shorter TCRB CDR3s in all four CD4+ subsets.

As every portion of the isolated RNA was reverse transcribed, the sequencing read expressed TCRB transcripts. Assay: immunoSEQ multiplex PCR; the TCRdb copy retains only in-frame clones and omits some. The table shows 300,000 to 350,000 clones, with around 8.5% occurring only once. Concerning this clone itself: Its antigen is unknown.

Germline V lookup: CDR1 KGHSH, CDR2 LQKENI. Trimming stripped 5 bases from V and 4 bases from J, with 18 bases between. This CDR3 has 15 residues. The chain uses TRBV18 and TRBJ2-7; possibly TRBD2 for D (6 bases). The sample was central memory CD4+ T cells from blood. This TCR derives from a man under 40 with type 1 diabetes. The chain's CDR3 is CASSTTRGATYEQYF. CDR3 in DNA: TGTGCCAGCTCAACGACACGCGGGGCGACGTACGAGCAGTACTTC.